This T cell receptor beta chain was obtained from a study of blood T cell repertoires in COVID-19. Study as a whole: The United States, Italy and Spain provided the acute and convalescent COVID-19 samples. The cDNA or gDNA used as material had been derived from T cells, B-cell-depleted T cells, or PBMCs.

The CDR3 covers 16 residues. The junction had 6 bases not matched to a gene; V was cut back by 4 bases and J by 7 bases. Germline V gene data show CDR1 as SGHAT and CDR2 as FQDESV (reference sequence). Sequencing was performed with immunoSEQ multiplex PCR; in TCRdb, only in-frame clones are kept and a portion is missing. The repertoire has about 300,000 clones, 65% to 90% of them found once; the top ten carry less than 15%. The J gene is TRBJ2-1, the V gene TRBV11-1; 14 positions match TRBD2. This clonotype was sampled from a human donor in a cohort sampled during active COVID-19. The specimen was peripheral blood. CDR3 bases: TGTGCCAGCAGCTCCTCCGGGACTAGCGGGGGAAATGAGCAGTTCTTC. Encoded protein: CASSSSGTSGGNEQFF.